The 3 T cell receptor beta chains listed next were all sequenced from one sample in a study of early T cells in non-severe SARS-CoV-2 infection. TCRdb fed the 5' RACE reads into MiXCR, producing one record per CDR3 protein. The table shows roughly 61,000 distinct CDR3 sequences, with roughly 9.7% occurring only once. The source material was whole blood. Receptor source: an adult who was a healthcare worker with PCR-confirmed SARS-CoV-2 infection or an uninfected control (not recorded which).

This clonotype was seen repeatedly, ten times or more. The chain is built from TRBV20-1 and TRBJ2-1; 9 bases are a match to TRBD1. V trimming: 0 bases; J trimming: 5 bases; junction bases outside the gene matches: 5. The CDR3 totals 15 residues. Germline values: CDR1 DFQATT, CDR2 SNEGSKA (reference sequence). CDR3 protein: CSARDLGQGHNEQFF. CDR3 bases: TGCAGTGCTAGAGATCTAGGACAGGGGCACAATGAGCAGTTCTTC.

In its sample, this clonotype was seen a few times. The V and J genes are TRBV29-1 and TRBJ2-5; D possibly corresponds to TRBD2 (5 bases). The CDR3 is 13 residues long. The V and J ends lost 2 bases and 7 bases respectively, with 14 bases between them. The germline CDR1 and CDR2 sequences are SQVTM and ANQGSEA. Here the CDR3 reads CSVENRVGVTQYF. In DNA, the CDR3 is TGCAGCGTTGAAAATAGGGTCGGGGTGACCCAGTACTTC.

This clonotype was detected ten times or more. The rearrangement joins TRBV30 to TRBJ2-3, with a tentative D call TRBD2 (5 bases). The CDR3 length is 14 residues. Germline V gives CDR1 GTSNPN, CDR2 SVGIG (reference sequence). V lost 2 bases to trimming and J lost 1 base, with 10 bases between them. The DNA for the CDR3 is TGTGCCTGGAGTTGGAACGGGGGCACAGATACGCAGTATTTT. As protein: CAWSWNGGTDTQYF.